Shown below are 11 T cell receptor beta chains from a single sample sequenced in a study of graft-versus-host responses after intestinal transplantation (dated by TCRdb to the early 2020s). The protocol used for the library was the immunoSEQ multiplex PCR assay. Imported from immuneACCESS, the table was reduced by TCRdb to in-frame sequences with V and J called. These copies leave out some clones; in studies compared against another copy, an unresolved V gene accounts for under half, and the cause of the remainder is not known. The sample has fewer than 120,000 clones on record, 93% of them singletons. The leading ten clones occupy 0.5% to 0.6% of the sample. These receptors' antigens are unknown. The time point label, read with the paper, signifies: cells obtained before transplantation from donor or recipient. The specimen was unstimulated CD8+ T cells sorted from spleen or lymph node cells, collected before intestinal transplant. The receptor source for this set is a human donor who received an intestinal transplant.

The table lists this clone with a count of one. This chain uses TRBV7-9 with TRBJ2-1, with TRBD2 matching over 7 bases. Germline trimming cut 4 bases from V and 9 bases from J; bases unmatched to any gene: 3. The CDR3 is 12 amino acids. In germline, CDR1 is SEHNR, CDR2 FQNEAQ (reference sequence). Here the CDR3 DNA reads TGTGCCAGCAGCTCTGGACTAGGTGAGCAGTTCTTC. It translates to CASSSGLGEQFF. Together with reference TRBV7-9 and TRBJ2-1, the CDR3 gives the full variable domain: DTGVSQNPRHKITKRGQNVTFRCDPISEHNRLYWYRQTLGQGPEFLTYFQNEAQLEKSRLLSDRFSAERPKGSFSTLEIQRTEQGDSAMYLCASSSGLGEQFFGPGTRLTVL.

The CDR3 spells CATSRVRDTPRGEQYF. In DNA form, the CDR3 reads TGTGCCACCAGCCGAGTCCGGGACACCCCCCGTGGCGAGCAGTACTTC. The V call is TRBV15, the J call TRBJ2-7; TRBD1 might be the D (6 bases). Trimming removed 5 bases from V and 6 bases from J, with 23 bases in between. The length of the CDR3 is 16 residues. The germline CDR1 and CDR2 sequences are LNHNV and YYDKDF (reference sequence). The whole variable domain, filled in from reference TRBV15 and TRBJ2-7, reads DAMVIQNPRYQVTQFGKPVTLSCSQTLNHNVMYWYQQKSSQAPKLLFHYYDKDFNNEADTPDNFQSRRPNTSFCFLDIRSPGLGDTAMYLCATSRVRDTPRGEQYFGPGTRLTVT.

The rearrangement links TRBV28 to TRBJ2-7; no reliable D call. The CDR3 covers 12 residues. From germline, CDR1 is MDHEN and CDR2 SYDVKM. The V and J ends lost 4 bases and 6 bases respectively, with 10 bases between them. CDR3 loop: CASSWTKSEQYF. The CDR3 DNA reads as TGTGCCAGCAGTTGGACCAAGAGCGAGCAGTACTTC.

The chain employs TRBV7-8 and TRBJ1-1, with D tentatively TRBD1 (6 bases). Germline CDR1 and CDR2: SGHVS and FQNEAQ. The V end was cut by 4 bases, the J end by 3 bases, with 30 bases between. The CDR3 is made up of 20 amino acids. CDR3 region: CASSSQYDRFVRGDHTEAFF. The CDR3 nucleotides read TGTGCCAGCAGCTCCCAATATGACAGGTTCGTGAGGGGTGATCACACTGAAGCTTTCTTT.

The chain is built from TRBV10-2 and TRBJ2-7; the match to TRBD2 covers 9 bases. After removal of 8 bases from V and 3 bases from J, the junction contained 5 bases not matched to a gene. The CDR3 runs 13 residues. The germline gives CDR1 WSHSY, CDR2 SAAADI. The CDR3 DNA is TGCGCCAGCGGAGCTAGCGGGGTCTACGAGCAGTACTTC. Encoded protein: CASGASGVYEQYF.

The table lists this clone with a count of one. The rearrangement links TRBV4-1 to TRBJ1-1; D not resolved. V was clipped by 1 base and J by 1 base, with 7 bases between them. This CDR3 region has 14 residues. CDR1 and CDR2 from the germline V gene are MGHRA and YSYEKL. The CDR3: CASSQGPENTEAFF. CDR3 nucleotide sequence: TGCGCCAGCAGCCAAGGGCCGGAGAACACTGAAGCTTTCTTT.

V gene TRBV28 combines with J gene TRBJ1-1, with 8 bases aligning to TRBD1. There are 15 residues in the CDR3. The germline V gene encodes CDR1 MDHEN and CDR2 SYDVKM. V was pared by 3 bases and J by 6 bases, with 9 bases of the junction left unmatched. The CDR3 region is CASSLFTGGMSEAFF. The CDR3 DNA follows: TGTGCCAGCAGTTTGTTTACAGGGGGTATGTCTGAAGCTTTCTTT.

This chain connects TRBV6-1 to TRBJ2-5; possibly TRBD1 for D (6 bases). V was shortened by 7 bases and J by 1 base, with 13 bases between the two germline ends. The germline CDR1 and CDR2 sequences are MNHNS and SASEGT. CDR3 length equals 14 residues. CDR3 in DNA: TGTGCCAGCAACAGGGCCCGGTTCCAAGAGACCCAGTACTTC. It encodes CASNRARFQETQYF.

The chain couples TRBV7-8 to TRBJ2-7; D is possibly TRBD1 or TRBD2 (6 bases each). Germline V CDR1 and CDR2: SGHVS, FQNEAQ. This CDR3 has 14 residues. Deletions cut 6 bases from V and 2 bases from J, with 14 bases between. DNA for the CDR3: TGTGCCAGCAGTGAAGGGGGGAACCCCTACGAGCAGTACTTC. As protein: CASSEGGNPYEQYF.

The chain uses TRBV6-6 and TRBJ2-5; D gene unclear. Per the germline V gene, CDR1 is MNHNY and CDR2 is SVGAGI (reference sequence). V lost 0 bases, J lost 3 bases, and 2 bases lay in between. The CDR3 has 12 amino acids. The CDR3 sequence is CASSYSEETQYF. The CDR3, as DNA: TGTGCCAGCAGTTACTCAGAAGAGACCCAGTACTTC.

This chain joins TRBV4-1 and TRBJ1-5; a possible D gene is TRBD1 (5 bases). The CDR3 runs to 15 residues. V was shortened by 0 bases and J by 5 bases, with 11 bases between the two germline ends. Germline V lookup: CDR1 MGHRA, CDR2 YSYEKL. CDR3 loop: CASSQDGADYQPQHF. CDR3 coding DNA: TGCGCCAGCAGCCAAGATGGGGCAGACTATCAGCCCCAGCATTTT.